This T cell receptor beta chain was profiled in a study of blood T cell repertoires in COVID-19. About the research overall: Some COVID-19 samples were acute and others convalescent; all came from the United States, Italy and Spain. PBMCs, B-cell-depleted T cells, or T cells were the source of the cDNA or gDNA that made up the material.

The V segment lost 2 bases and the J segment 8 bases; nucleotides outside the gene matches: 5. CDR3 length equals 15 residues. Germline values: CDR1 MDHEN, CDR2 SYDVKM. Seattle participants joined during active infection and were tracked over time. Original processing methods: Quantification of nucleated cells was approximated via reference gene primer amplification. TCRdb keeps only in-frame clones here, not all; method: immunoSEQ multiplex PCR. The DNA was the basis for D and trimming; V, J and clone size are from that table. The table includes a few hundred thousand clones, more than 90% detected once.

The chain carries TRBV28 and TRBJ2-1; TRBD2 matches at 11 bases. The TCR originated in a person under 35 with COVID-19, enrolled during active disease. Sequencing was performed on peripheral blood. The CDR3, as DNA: TGTGCCAGCAGTTTACTAGCGGGAGGTTGGTATGAGCAGTTCTTC. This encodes CASSLLAGGWYEQFF.